This T cell receptor (beta chain) comes out of a study of PD-1 blockade in classical Hodgkin lymphoma. Each of the patients experienced relapse following autologous stem cell transplantation, and their brentuximab vedotin exposure differed. This clone occurred once. The data were produced by immunoSEQ multiplex PCR, yet TCRdb's version contains in-frame clones alone and is incomplete. In the table there are about 99,000 clones, roughly four fifths of which are singletons. The ends lost 7 bases at V and 6 bases at J; junction bases unmatched: 7. The germline V gene encodes CDR1 SGHAT and CDR2 FQNNGV. The CDR3 covers 15 residues.

V and J are TRBV11-2 and TRBJ2-1, with 12 nucleotides matching TRBD2. The receptor was derived from a human donor with classical Hodgkin lymphoma. The sequenced sample was peripheral blood mononuclear cells (PBMCs), obtained before the second cycle of nivolumab. The CDR3 region is CASTLTSGSPNEQFF. CDR3 coding DNA: TGTGCCAGCACCCTGACTAGCGGGAGTCCCAATGAGCAGTTCTTC.